This TCR beta chain was sequenced in a study of T cell responses to AZD1222 COVID-19 vaccine. Regarding this clone: Its antigen is unidentified.

Generated by immunoSEQ multiplex PCR, the TCRdb table keeps only in-frame clones and is missing some. The table shows under 200,000 clones, with about 91% occurring only once. Whole-study results and caveats: Donor demographics were predominantly white British with a female majority; clonal diversity may be underestimated.

Trimming removed 3 bases at V and 4 bases at J, with 13 bases between. The CDR3 is 15 amino acids. Germline V CDR1 and CDR2: SGHTA, FQGNSA. This TCR was recovered from an adult in good health. V is TRBV7-2 and J is TRBJ1-5; D gene ambiguous. Sequenced here: peripheral blood, sampled on day 0 of MenACWY control vaccination. The CDR3 sequence: CASSFVSGSNQPQHF. CDR3 in DNA: TGTGCCAGCAGCTTTGTGTCCGGGTCAAATCAGCCCCAGCATTTT.